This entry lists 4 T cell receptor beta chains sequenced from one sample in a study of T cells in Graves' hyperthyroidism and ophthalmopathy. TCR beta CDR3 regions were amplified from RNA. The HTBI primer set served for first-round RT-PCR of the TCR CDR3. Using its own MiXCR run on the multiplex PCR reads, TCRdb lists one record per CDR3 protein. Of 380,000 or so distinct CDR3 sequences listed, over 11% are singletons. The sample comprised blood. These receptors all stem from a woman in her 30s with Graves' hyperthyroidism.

The CDR3 region is CASSAGTSSSEQYF. For the CDR3, the DNA is TGTGCCAGCAGCGCCGGGACTAGCAGCTCCGAGCAGTACTTC. V is TRBV12-3 or TRBV12-4 and J is TRBJ2-7, with TRBD2 matching 9 bases. The CDR3 runs to 14 residues. V trimming: 6 bases; J trimming: 6 bases; junction bases outside the gene matches: 9.

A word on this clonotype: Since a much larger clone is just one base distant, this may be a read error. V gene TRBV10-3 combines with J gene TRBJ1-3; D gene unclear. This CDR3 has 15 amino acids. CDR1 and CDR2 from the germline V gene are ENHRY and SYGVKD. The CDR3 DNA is TGTGCCATCAATGAGTCGGGGTCAGCTGGAAACACCATATATTTT. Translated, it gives CAINESGSAGNTIYF.

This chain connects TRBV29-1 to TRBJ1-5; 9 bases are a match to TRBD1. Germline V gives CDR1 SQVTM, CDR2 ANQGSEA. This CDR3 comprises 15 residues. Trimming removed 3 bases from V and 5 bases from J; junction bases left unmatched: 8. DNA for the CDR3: TGCAGCGTTGAGAAGACAGGGGGTTCGGATCAGCCCCAGCATTTT. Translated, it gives CSVEKTGGSDQPQHF. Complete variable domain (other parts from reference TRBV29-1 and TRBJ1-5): SAVISQKPSRDICQRGTSLTIQCQVDSQVTMMFWYRQQPGQSLTLIATANQGSEATYESGFVIDKFPISRPNLTFSTLTVSNMSPEDSSIYLCSVEKTGGSDQPQHFGDGTRLSIL.

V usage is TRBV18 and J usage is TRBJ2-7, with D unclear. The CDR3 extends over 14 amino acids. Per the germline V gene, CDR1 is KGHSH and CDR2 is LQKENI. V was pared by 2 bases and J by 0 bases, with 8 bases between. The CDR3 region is CASSPNRNSYEQYF. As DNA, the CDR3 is TGTGCCAGCTCACCAAACCGGAACTCCTACGAGCAGTACTTC.